The 25 T cell receptor beta chains given below trace back to one sample, sequenced in a study of identical twins. TCRdb re-analysed the 5' RACE reads in MiXCR, keeping a single row per CDR3 protein. The sample carries 700,000 or so distinct CDR3 sequences, less than 10% recorded once. This sample also belongs to another study, concerning yellow fever vaccine responses in identical twins.

The sample taken for sequencing was PBMCs. Receptor source: a woman aged 18-35 years in good health.

This clonotype was seen more than once but under ten times. The gene calls are TRBV7-8 and TRBJ2-5; D may be TRBD1 (6 bases). V lost 2 bases to trimming and J lost 2 bases, with 15 bases between them. The CDR3 consists of 16 residues. The germline V gene encodes CDR1 SGHVS and CDR2 FQNEAQ. The CDR3 DNA follows: TGTGCCAGCAGCTTATTCCCCAGGGGTGGGCAAGAGACCCAGTACTTC. This sequence encodes CASSLFPRGGQETQYF.

This clonotype was picked up a small number of times. V and J are TRBV4-2 and TRBJ2-3; 8 nucleotides align to TRBD2. Germline lookup yields CDR1 LGHNA and CDR2 YNFKEQ. The CDR3 loop spans 15 amino acids. V dropped 3 bases and J dropped 9; count of bases not matched to a gene: 11. The CDR3 DNA reads TGTGCCAGCAGCCAGGATGCGGGGGGCCCCAACACGCAGTATTTT. This encodes CASSQDAGGPNTQYF.

The V and J genes are TRBV30 and TRBJ1-1; D is undetermined. CDR3 length: 13 residues. Trimming pared 5 bases from V and 5 bases from J, leaving 15 bases between. Germline V gene sequence: CDR1 GTSNPN, CDR2 SVGIG (reference sequence). The CDR3 bases are TGTGCCTGGTGCGGCCTAGGTGGAACTGAAGCTTTCTTT. It is translated as CAWCGLGGTEAFF.

The sample holds a few counts of this clonotype. The CDR3 loop is CASSRPGLAGGNEQFF. CDR3 bases: TGTGCCAGCAGCCGGCCGGGACTAGCGGGAGGGAATGAGCAGTTCTTC. V usage is TRBV3-1 and J usage is TRBJ2-1; 16 bases fit TRBD2. V shed 4 bases, J shed 7 bases, and the junction held 4 bases outside the gene matches. The CDR3 is 16 amino acids. Per the germline V gene, CDR1 is LGHDT and CDR2 is YNNKEL (reference sequence).

This clonotype was counted between two and nine times. The genes are TRBV28 and TRBJ2-7; 9 positions match TRBD1. The CDR3 loop spans 19 amino acids. Germline-derived CDR1 and CDR2 are MDHEN and SYDVKM. The trim removed 4 bases at V and 0 bases at J, leaving 16 bases unmatched. CDR3 DNA sequence: TGTGCCAGCAGTTGGGCAACAGGGGGCGAAATCCTTGGCTCCTACGAGCAGTACTTC. Protein sequence: CASSWATGGEILGSYEQYF.

This clonotype was seen at least ten times. V usage is TRBV5-1 and J usage is TRBJ2-5; D might be TRBD1 (5 bases). The CDR3 is 17 amino acids. Germline V CDR1 and CDR2: SGHRS, YFSETQ. V was clipped by 3 bases and J by 4 bases, with 22 bases between them. CDR3 protein: CASSSILRGESRETQYF. CDR3 DNA: TGCGCCAGCAGCTCGATCCTTAGGGGTGAGAGTAGAGAGACCCAGTACTTC.

This clonotype was recorded at least ten times. CDR3 protein: CASSQGVAGSSYNEQFF. As DNA, the CDR3 is TGCGCCAGCAGCCAAGGGGTGGCGGGAAGCTCCTACAATGAGCAGTTCTTC. The genes are TRBV4-3 and TRBJ2-1; perhaps TRBD2 as D (6 bases). V was shortened by 1 base and J by 0 bases, with 13 bases between the two germline ends. Germline V gives CDR1 LGHNA, CDR2 YSLEER. This CDR3 spans 17 amino acids.

V usage is TRBV5-6 and J usage is TRBJ2-3; 7 bases line up with TRBD1. CDR3 length: 16 amino acids. The germline V gene encodes CDR1 SGHDT and CDR2 YYEEEE. J lost 2 bases, V lost 0 bases, and 6 bases had no gene match. CDR3 sequence (DNA): TGTGCCAGCAGCTTGGTCACAGGGGTTTCCACAGATACGCAGTATTTT. The encoded protein is CASSLVTGVSTDTQYF.

This clonotype was picked up a small number of times. The chain joins TRBV7-8 to TRBJ2-5, with D perhaps TRBD2 (7 bases). CDR3 length: 17 residues. Trimming stripped 7 bases from V and 5 bases from J, with 26 bases between. CDR1 SGHVS and CDR2 FQNEAQ come from the germline V gene. As DNA, the CDR3 is TGTGCCAGCAACTATTTCCCGGGGGGCCGGCTCAAGGAGACCCAGTACTTC. This translates into CASNYFPGGRLKETQYF.

This clonotype was seen ten or more times. The chain joins TRBV5-1 to TRBJ2-7, with D perhaps being TRBD1 or TRBD2 (5 bases each). V lost 2 bases to trimming and J lost 6 bases, with 9 bases between them. Germline V gene data show CDR1 as SGHRS and CDR2 as YFSETQ. The length of the CDR3 is 12 residues. CDR3 DNA sequence: TGCGCCAGCAGCTTAGAGGGGTTCGAGCAGTACTTC. Protein sequence: CASSLEGFEQYF. The complete variable domain, with remaining parts taken from reference TRBV5-1 and TRBJ2-7, reads KAGVTQTPRYLIKTRGQQVTLSCSPISGHRSVSWYQQTPGQGLQFLFEYFSETQRNKGNFPGRFSGRQFSNSRSEMNVSTLELGDSALYLCASSLEGFEQYFGPGTRLTVT.

The rearrangement uses TRBV7-8 and TRBJ2-4, with 9 bases aligning to TRBD2. V shed 5 bases, J shed 8 bases, and the junction held 13 bases outside the gene matches. Germline V CDR1 and CDR2: SGHVS, FQNEAQ. The CDR3 runs 16 residues. Here the CDR3 DNA reads TGTGCCAGCAGCGCCCGACTGGGCGGGGGGGTCGACATTCAGTACTTC. Amino acids: CASSARLGGGVDIQYF.

Comments on this clonotype: The junction shows a germline mismatch at one end, possibly a read error. This sequence joins TRBV7-2 and TRBJ1-4, with 8 bases fitting TRBD1. The CDR3 runs to 14 residues. CDR1 SGHTA and CDR2 FQGNSA come from the germline V gene. The CDR3 DNA is TGTGCCAGCAGCCCGGACAGGGCTAACGAAAAACTGTTTTTT. It codes for CASSPDRANEKLFF. Looking up the rest from reference TRBV7-2 and TRBJ1-4 gives the full variable domain: GAGVSQSPSNKVTEKGKDVELRCDPISGHTALYWYRQSLGQGLEFLIYFQGNSAPDKSGLPSDRFSAERTGGSVSTLTIQRTQQEDSAVYLCASSPDRANEKLFFGSGTQLSVL.

V gene TRBV12-3 or TRBV12-4 combines with J gene TRBJ2-2; 7 bases line up with TRBD1. CDR3 length equals 16 residues. The V segment lost 2 bases and the J segment 4 bases; nucleotides outside the gene matches: 7. This chain's CDR3 is CASSLFRQGPTGELFF. The CDR3 DNA reads TGTGCCAGCAGTTTATTTAGACAGGGTCCCACCGGGGAGCTGTTTTTT.

This clonotype came up a few times. The CDR3 reads CATSTGTVPETQYF. CDR3 in DNA: TGTGCCACCAGCACCGGGACTGTTCCGGAGACCCAGTACTTC. This rearrangement joins TRBV15 to TRBJ2-5, with a tentative D call TRBD2 (6 bases). CDR1 and CDR2 (germline): LNHNV, YYDKDF (reference sequence). The CDR3 runs to 14 residues. V was cut by 4 bases and J by 5 bases, with 14 bases left in between. Full variable domain (missing parts from reference TRBV15 and TRBJ2-5): DAMVIQNPRYQVTQFGKPVTLSCSQTLNHNVMYWYQQKSSQAPKLLFHYYDKDFNNEADTPDNFQSRRPNTSFCFLDIRSPGLGDTAMYLCATSTGTVPETQYFGPGTRLLVL.

The genes are TRBV7-9 and TRBJ1-4; TRBD1 matches at 7 bases. The CDR3 has 15 residues. Trimming cost V 4 bases and J 0 bases; bases outside gene matches: 2. CDR1 is SEHNR and CDR2 is FQNEAQ in the germline V gene (reference sequence). CDR3 residues: CASSSQGATNEKLFF. The CDR3, as DNA: TGTGCCAGCAGCTCGCAGGGGGCAACTAATGAAAAACTGTTTTTT.

This clonotype was detected only a few times. This chain uses TRBV6-2 or TRBV6-3 with TRBJ1-1; 11 nucleotides match TRBD1. This CDR3 has 16 residues. V trimming: 5 bases; J trimming: 3 bases; junction bases outside the gene matches: 8. The V gene's germline CDR1 is MNHEY and CDR2 SVGEGT. In DNA, the CDR3 is TGTGCCAGCAGTCGCGGACAGGGGGCTCATTACACTGAAGCTTTCTTT. This sequence encodes CASSRGQGAHYTEAFF.

This clonotype was picked up a small number of times. The chain links TRBV7-6 to TRBJ1-3; TRBD1 is a possible D gene (6 bases). Germline values: CDR1 SGHVS, CDR2 FNYEAQ. V lost 5 bases, J lost 3 bases, and 26 bases lay in between. The CDR3 is 19 residues long. The CDR3 DNA is TGTGCCAGCAGCCCCGCCGGGGGCGGAGGTTTGGTGGGTGGAAACACCATATATTTT. Encoded protein: CASSPAGGGGLVGGNTIYF.

This clonotype was seen more than once but under ten times. V is TRBV28 and J is TRBJ2-5; D might be TRBD1 (5 bases). CDR1 is MDHEN, CDR2 SYDVKM, per germline. CDR3 size: 16 residues. V lost 8 bases and J lost 3, with 22 bases in between. This CDR3 reads CASQTPTTGLEETQYF. The DNA of the CDR3 is TGTGCCAGCCAGACGCCGACCACAGGCCTGGAAGAGACCCAGTACTTC.

This clonotype was counted only a few times. The V call is TRBV20-1, the J call TRBJ1-2, with D unclear. CDR1 is DFQATT and CDR2 is SNEGSKA in the germline V gene (reference sequence). This CDR3 is built from 12 residues. Trimming removed 4 bases at V and 0 bases at J, with 6 bases between. CDR3 region: CSATGPNYGYTF. The CDR3 coding sequence is TGCAGTGCTACTGGCCCTAACTATGGCTACACCTTC.

CDR3 protein: CATSRDQDRTETQYF. In nucleotides, the CDR3 is TGTGCCACCAGCAGAGATCAAGACCGCACAGAGACCCAGTACTTC. The chain employs TRBV15 and TRBJ2-5, with unresolved D. V was trimmed by 0 bases and J by 4 bases, leaving 12 bases between them. The germline CDR1 and CDR2 sequences are LNHNV and YYDKDF (reference sequence). The CDR3 loop spans 15 amino acids.

This sequence joins TRBV7-2 and TRBJ2-7, with 8 nucleotides matching TRBD1. The J segment lost 6 bases and the V segment lost 3 bases, leaving 7 bases of the junction unmatched. The CDR3 sequence is 14 residues long. Germline V CDR1 and CDR2: SGHTA, FQGNSA. CDR3 loop: CASSFQGAFGEQYF. The DNA of the CDR3 is TGTGCCAGCAGCTTCCAGGGGGCATTTGGCGAGCAGTACTTC.

This clonotype has only a few counts. The chain employs TRBV6-5 and TRBJ1-2; 9 bases are a match to TRBD1. Trimming at V came to 8 bases and at J to 4 bases, leaving 8 bases not matched to a gene. Germline loops: CDR1 MNHEY, CDR2 SVGAGI. The CDR3 sequence is 14 residues long. CDR3 protein: CASVIGTGTYGYTF. In nucleotides, the CDR3 is TGTGCCAGCGTTATAGGGACAGGGACCTATGGCTACACCTTC.

This clonotype was counted at least ten times. The chain links TRBV3-1 to TRBJ1-3; no reliable D call. The CDR3 length is 12 residues. Deletions cut 2 bases from V and 3 bases from J, with 2 bases between. Germline CDR1 and CDR2: LGHDT and YNNKEL (reference sequence). CDR3 sequence reads: CASSQIGNTIYF. The CDR3 coding sequence is TGTGCCAGCAGCCAAATTGGAAACACCATATATTTT.

The chain employs TRBV5-1 and TRBJ2-3, with TRBD2 as a possible D gene (6 bases). The CDR3 contains 16 residues. The germline CDR1 and CDR2 sequences are SGHRS and YFSETQ. Between the trimmed V and J ends, which lost 4 bases and 0 bases, there was a span of 15 bases. DNA for the CDR3: TGCGCCAGCAGCCGGGGACCGGGAGCTAGCACAGATACGCAGTATTTT. Amino acid sequence: CASSRGPGASTDTQYF.

This clonotype came up a few times. The chain recombines TRBV6-5 with TRBJ1-6; D is unclear. The CDR3 is made up of 12 amino acids. From germline, CDR1 is MNHEY and CDR2 SVGAGI. Trimming pared 6 bases from V and 10 bases from J, leaving 10 bases between. CDR3 protein: CASSVAGSPLHF. CDR3 nucleotides: TGTGCCAGCAGCGTCGCGGGGTCACCCCTCCACTTT.